These 23 T cell receptor beta chains originate from one sample sequenced in a study of blood T cell repertoires in COVID-19 (TCRdb year 2020). The receptor library was made with the immunoSEQ multiplex PCR assay. Imported from immuneACCESS, the table was reduced by TCRdb to in-frame sequences with V and J called. These copies leave out some clones; in studies compared against another copy, an unresolved V gene accounts for under half, and the cause of the remainder is not known. The sample table lists roughly 200,000 clones, around 84% of them with a count of one. 10% to 13% of the sample lies in the top ten. Sequencing was performed on peripheral blood. These receptors originate from a woman aged 80 or over with COVID-19, enrolled during active disease.

This chain uses TRBV5-1 with TRBJ2-2; no reliable D call. In germline, CDR1 is SGHRS, CDR2 YFSETQ. Trimming removed 0 bases at V and 4 bases at J, with 4 bases between. This CDR3 is built from 13 residues. The CDR3 loop reads CASSLGSTGELFF. DNA for the CDR3: TGCGCCAGCAGCTTGGGCAGCACCGGGGAGCTGTTTTTT.

The table lists this clone with a count of one. This rearrangement joins TRBV28 to TRBJ2-5; D is perhaps TRBD2 (5 bases). Trimming took off 5 bases at V and 5 bases at J, with 24 bases between the two ends. Germline lookup yields CDR1 MDHEN and CDR2 SYDVKM. There are 17 residues in the CDR3. The CDR3 nucleotides read TGTGCCAGCAGTCAAGCGGTAGGACTGGGGAGTTTTGAGACCCAGTACTTC. Residues: CASSQAVGLGSFETQYF.

This rearrangement joins TRBV27 to TRBJ1-4, with D perhaps matching TRBD1 (5 bases). The CDR3 extends over 16 amino acids. The V gene's germline CDR1 is MNHEY and CDR2 SMNVEV (reference sequence). V lost 5 bases, J lost 1 base, and 14 bases lay in between. The CDR3 loop reads CASSLRADLTNEKLFF. The CDR3 coding sequence is TGTGCCAGCAGTCTCAGGGCAGATCTAACTAATGAAAAACTGTTTTTT.

J is TRBJ1-1 and V is TRBV9, with D perhaps TRBD1 (6 bases). Per germline, CDR1 SGDLS and CDR2 YYNGEE. The V and J ends lost 3 bases and 6 bases respectively, with 15 bases between them. This CDR3 comprises 14 residues. CDR3 nucleotide sequence: TGTGCCAGCAGCGCCCGGACAGTCTTCGCTGAAGCTTTCTTT. It encodes CASSARTVFAEAFF.

This chain connects TRBV2 to TRBJ1-6; D is unclear. The CDR3 has 13 residues. The germline gives CDR1 SNHLY, CDR2 FYNNEI. Trimming cost V 3 bases and J 13 bases, with 13 bases left between them. The DNA of the CDR3 is TGTGCCAGCAGTGAGAGGATGGGTTCTCCCCTCCACTTT. It yields the protein CASSERMGSPLHF.

The V call is TRBV20-1, the J call TRBJ2-1; a possible D gene is TRBD2 (5 bases). Trimming took 3 bases from V and 7 from J, leaving 7 bases between them. CDR3 size: 11 residues. Looked up from germline, CDR1 is DFQATT and CDR2 is SNEGSKA (reference sequence). The CDR3 spells CSASGINEQFF. CDR3 DNA sequence: TGCAGTGCTAGCGGGATTAATGAGCAGTTCTTC.

The chain employs TRBV2 and TRBJ2-5, with 11 positions matching TRBD2. This CDR3 comprises 16 residues. Losses at the gene ends were 3 bases for V and 4 bases for J; bases not matched to a gene: 7. Germline-derived CDR1 and CDR2 are SNHLY and FYNNEI. In DNA form, the CDR3 reads TGTGCCAGCAGTGAGATTAGCGGGGGGGCCGGAGAGACCCAGTACTTC. It codes for CASSEISGGAGETQYF.

Concerning this clone itself: This sample also contains other DNA sequences that code for the same CDR3. This chain uses TRBV30 with TRBJ1-1; TRBD1 might be the D (5 bases). CDR3 length equals 12 residues. The V gene's germline CDR1 is GTSNPN and CDR2 SVGIG (reference sequence). Trimming removed 1 base from V and 4 bases from J, with 7 bases in between. The CDR3 nucleotides read TGTGCCTGGAGTGGAAGGGGCACTGAAGCTTTCTTT. Protein sequence: CAWSGRGTEAFF.

J is TRBJ1-2 and V is TRBV28; TRBD1 aligns across 7 bases. J gave up 4 bases and V 11 bases, and 16 bases lay outside the gene matches. Germline lookup yields CDR1 MDHEN and CDR2 SYDVKM. The CDR3 is made up of 15 amino acids. The CDR3 spells CAAGATGLGSYGYTF. In nucleotides, the CDR3 is TGTGCCGCCGGTGCGACAGGGCTAGGTTCCTATGGCTACACCTTC.

V and J are TRBV14 and TRBJ2-2; 9 nucleotides line up with TRBD1. The CDR3 has 16 amino acids. Trimming took 1 base from V and 1 from J; bases not matched to a gene: 1. From germline, CDR1 is SGHDN and CDR2 FVKESK. In nucleotides, the CDR3 is TGTGCCAGCAGCCAAGTGACAGGGGGGAACACCGGGGAGCTGTTTTTT. Its protein is CASSQVTGGNTGELFF.

The CDR3 sequence is CASSQDYSATNEKLFF. DNA of the CDR3: TGTGCCAGCAGCCAAGATTATTCTGCAACTAATGAAAAACTGTTTTTT. J is TRBJ1-4 and V is TRBV4-2, with D hard to call. Per the germline V gene, CDR1 is LGHNA and CDR2 is YNFKEQ. The CDR3 runs to 16 residues. V was clipped by 0 bases and J by 0 bases, with 8 bases between them.

This clone was seen only a few times. The chain has TRBV19 and TRBJ1-5; D is unresolved. V was clipped by 3 bases and J by 5 bases, with 11 bases between them. The CDR3 contains 14 residues. Germline values: CDR1 LNHDA, CDR2 SQIVND (reference sequence). The CDR3 DNA reads TGTGCCAGTAGTATCTGGGAGGGCGATCAGCCCCAGCATTTT. Protein: CASSIWEGDQPQHF.

The V gene is TRBV10-3, the J gene TRBJ2-3, with a weak D call TRBD2 (6 bases). Germline values: CDR1 ENHRY, CDR2 SYGVKD. This CDR3 contains 14 residues. V gave up 3 bases and J gave up 5 bases, with 12 bases separating them. The CDR3 coding sequence is TGTGCCATCAGTGAAAGGCTAGCGTTAGATACGCAGTATTTT. Translating it yields CAISERLALDTQYF.

This chain uses TRBV5-1 with TRBJ2-1, with 10 positions matching TRBD2. Looked up from germline, CDR1 is SGHRS and CDR2 is YFSETQ. The junction had 19 bases not matched to a gene; V was cut back by 8 bases and J by 5 bases. The CDR3 consists of 18 residues. For the CDR3, the DNA is TGCGCCAGTCACCGAGGGAGCGGGGGGGCCGGTTTGAACAATGAGCAGTTCTTC. This gives the protein CASHRGSGGAGLNNEQFF.

This chain uses TRBV2 with TRBJ1-6; tentatively, D is TRBD1 (5 bases). CDR1 is SNHLY and CDR2 is FYNNEI in the germline V gene. The V gene lost 5 bases and the J gene lost 9 bases, with 17 bases spanning the gap. The CDR3 length is 15 residues. CDR3 amino acids: CASSSGRAGSSPLHF. The CDR3 DNA follows: TGTGCCAGCAGTTCAGGTCGGGCAGGGTCTTCACCCCTCCACTTT.

This chain links TRBV19 with TRBJ1-1; D remains unclear. This CDR3 has 13 residues. V lost 5 bases, J lost 6 bases, and 13 bases lay in between. In germline, CDR1 is LNHDA, CDR2 SQIVND (reference sequence). CDR3 sequence: CASSPLPGSEAFF. CDR3 DNA sequence: TGTGCCAGTAGTCCCCTCCCGGGGTCTGAAGCTTTCTTT.

This chain links TRBV15 with TRBJ2-7, with TRBD1 matching 8 bases. This CDR3 comprises 13 residues. CDR1 and CDR2 from the germline V gene are LNHNV and YYDKDF (reference sequence). The V and J ends lost 5 bases and 4 bases, in that order; junction bases with no gene match: 4. CDR3: CATSEDRAYEQYV. DNA for the CDR3: TGTGCCACCAGCGAGGACAGGGCATACGAGCAGTACGTC.

This sequence joins TRBV7-8 and TRBJ1-1; D is undetermined. Germline V lookup: CDR1 SGHVS, CDR2 FQNEAQ. Trimming left V 0 bases short and J 1 base short, with 9 bases between. The CDR3 loop spans 15 amino acids. CDR3 sequence reads: CASSLAVGANTEAFF. As DNA, the CDR3 is TGTGCCAGCAGCTTAGCGGTAGGAGCGAACACTGAAGCTTTCTTT.

The V and J genes are TRBV7-3 and TRBJ1-6; TRBD1 might be the D (6 bases). CDR3 length: 13 residues. CDR1 and CDR2 (germline): SGHTA, FQGTGA. V lost 0 bases to trimming and J lost 9 bases, with 6 bases between them. The CDR3 nucleotides read TGTGCCAGCAGCTTAACGACAGGTTCACCCCTCCACTTT. Protein: CASSLTTGSPLHF.

The V call is TRBV15, the J call TRBJ1-1; TRBD1 is a possible D gene (5 bases). CDR3 size: 16 residues. From germline, CDR1 is LNHNV and CDR2 YYDKDF (reference sequence). Trimming pared 1 base from V and 0 bases from J, leaving 12 bases between. The CDR3 DNA is TGTGCCACCAGCAGAGGGACACGTAGTCTGAACACTGAAGCTTTCTTT. Translated: CATSRGTRSLNTEAFF.

The V call is TRBV5-6, the J call TRBJ1-5; tentatively, D is TRBD1 (5 bases). CDR3 length: 15 residues. From germline, CDR1 is SGHDT and CDR2 YYEEEE. V was trimmed by 0 bases and J by 3 bases, leaving 10 bases between them. The CDR3: CASSLGQGNNQPQHF. CDR3 nucleotides: TGTGCCAGCAGCTTGGGGCAGGGTAACAATCAGCCCCAGCATTTT. The full variable domain, with the rest looked up from reference TRBV5-6 and TRBJ1-5, is DAGVTQSPTHLIKTRGQQVTLRCSPKSGHDTVSWYQQALGQGPQFIFQYYEEEERQRGNFPDRFSGHQFPNYSSELNVNALLLGDSALYLCASSLGQGNNQPQHFGDGTRLSIL.

The chain uses TRBV6-2 or TRBV6-3 and TRBJ2-7, with 7 bases lining up with TRBD2. This CDR3 contains 16 residues. Germline assignment: CDR1 MNHEY and CDR2 SVGEGT. Trimming at V came to 2 bases and at J to 7 bases, leaving 14 bases not matched to a gene. DNA for the CDR3: TGTGCCAGCAGTTACGGACTAGGCTCCCCCTACGGAGAGCAGTACTTC. Amino acids: CASSYGLGSPYGEQYF.

This clone was counted only a few times. The CDR3 here is CASSSSSGVGNTIYF. CDR3 DNA: TGTGCCAGCAGCTCCTCTTCGGGGGTTGGAAACACCATATATTTT. The chain uses TRBV7-2 and TRBJ1-3, with a possible D match to TRBD1 (5 bases). The CDR3 is 15 residues long. V lost 4 bases to trimming and J lost 3 bases, with 13 bases between them. Germline CDR1 is SGHTA and CDR2 is FQGNSA.